A selection of T cell receptor beta chains follows, all from one sample in a study of blood T cells in healthy people across ages. MiXCR was run by TCRdb on the 5' RACE reads, yielding one entry per CDR3 protein. The sample has 1.2 million to 1.5 million distinct CDR3 sequences, 42% seen once. Sequencing input: blood. These TCRs come from a young woman in good health. Each CDR3 is given with its conserved first and last residue. Each record gives: CDR3 protein, CDR3 DNA, clone size, D gene, V gene, J gene. A D gene is named only where the DNA matches it firmly. A row's size may be missing; if present it is once, few, many or a size class.

CSGATGTGNTEAFF,TGCAGCGGTGCGACCGGGACAGGGAACACTGAAGCTTTCTTT,few,TRBD1,TRBV29-1,TRBJ1-1
CASTTTGANTEAFF,TGTGCCAGCACTACGACAGGGGCGAACACTGAAGCTTTCTTT,-,TRBD1,TRBV6-1,TRBJ1-1
CASRYSRGVGNEQFF,TGTGCCAGCCGTTACTCCAGGGGGGTTGGCAATGAGCAGTTCTTC,-,-,TRBV6-6,TRBJ2-1
CASSPPGLAGEEQYF,TGTGCCAGCAGCCCACCCGGGTTAGCGGGAGAAGAGCAGTACTTC,few,TRBD2,TRBV11-2,TRBJ2-4
CSALRADGNQPQHF,TGCAGTGCCTTGAGGGCAGATGGCAATCAGCCCCAGCATTTT,-,-,TRBV20-1,TRBJ1-5
CASSPSDKLAKNIQYF,TGTGCCAGCAGCCCATCGGATAAACTAGCCAAAAACATTCAGTACTTC,few,-,TRBV3-1,TRBJ2-4
CASSLAVGATGWEQFF,TGCGCCAGCAGCTTGGCCGTCGGCGCTACGGGATGGGAGCAGTTCTTC,-,-,TRBV5-1,TRBJ2-1
CASSTATGSGSPLHF,TGTGCCAGTAGTACGGCGACGGGATCAGGTTCACCCCTCCACTTT,few,-,TRBV19,TRBJ1-6
CASSQDSILGGSSTNEKLFF,TGCGCCAGCAGCCAAGATTCGATCTTGGGGGGGAGCTCTACTAATGAAAAACTGTTTTTT,-,-,TRBV4-1,TRBJ1-4
CASSPPGFYGYTF,TGTGCCAGCAGCCCCCCGGGCTTCTATGGCTACACCTTC,few,-,TRBV7-9,TRBJ1-2
CASSQSAGPQYYEQYF,TGTGCCAGCAGCCAATCAGCTGGGCCTCAGTACTACGAGCAGTACTTC,-,-,TRBV4-2,TRBJ2-7
CASSNDRDFYDNEQFF,TGTGCCAGCAGTAATGACCGGGACTTTTACGACAATGAGCAGTTCTTC,few,-,TRBV6-1,TRBJ2-1
CSARVSLAESYNEQYF,TGCAGTGCTAGGGTCTCTCTAGCGGAGTCCTACAATGAGCAGTACTTC,-,TRBD2,TRBV20-1,TRBJ2-7
CASRPPSVETQYF,TGTGCCAGCAGGCCTCCTTCAGTGGAGACCCAGTACTTC,-,-,TRBV6-5,TRBJ2-5
CASSLGQEYNEQFF,TGTGCCAGCAGTTTGGGACAGGAATACAATGAGCAGTTCTTC,many,TRBD1,TRBV5-1,TRBJ2-1
CASSWRLSTDTQYF,TGTGCCAGCAGTTGGCGGCTTAGCACAGATACGCAGTATTTT,-,-,TRBV12-3/TRBV12-4,TRBJ2-3
CATGGRSGGYTF,TGTGCCACCGGGGGCCGGTCAGGTGGCTACACCTTC,-,-,TRBV6-5,TRBJ1-2
CARTASFGEQYF,TGCGCAAGGACCGCCTCCTTTGGGGAGCAGTACTTC,-,-,TRBV20-1,TRBJ2-7
CASSYSGGGSSYNEQYF,TGTGCCAGCAGTTACTCAGGGGGGGGCAGCTCCTACAATGAGCAGTACTTC,-,-,TRBV6-5,TRBJ2-7
CASSLPAGVVNEQFF,TGTGCCAGCAGCTTACCAGCGGGAGTAGTCAATGAGCAGTTCTTC,-,TRBD2,TRBV7-2,TRBJ2-1
CSAEGPGSYEQYF,TGCAGTGCGGAGGGACCGGGTTCCTACGAGCAGTACTTC,few,-,TRBV20-1,TRBJ2-7
CASSTRDRKFF,TGTGCCAGCAGTACCCGGGACAGAAAGTTCTTC,-,TRBD1,TRBV6-6,TRBJ2-1
CSASPEEGQFF,TGCAGTGCTAGTCCAGAGGAAGGGCAGTTCTTC,-,-,TRBV20-1,TRBJ2-1
CSAKPGSTYEQYF,TGCAGTGCCAAACCGGGATCCACCTACGAGCAGTACTTC,few,-,TRBV20-1,TRBJ2-7
CSVRQGAPNTEAFF,TGCAGCGTTCGACAGGGGGCTCCGAACACTGAAGCTTTCTTT,-,TRBD1,TRBV29-1,TRBJ1-1
CASSQAHLRVLDEQYF,TGTGCCAGCAGCCAAGCCCATCTGAGGGTTCTCGACGAGCAGTACTTC,few,-,TRBV14,TRBJ2-7
CASSLSLGGLNEKLFF,TGTGCCAGCAGTTTGTCCCTCGGGGGCCTTAATGAAAAACTGTTTTTT,-,-,TRBV27,TRBJ1-4
CVSSLVGTSGGKETQYF,TGTGTCAGCAGCTTAGTTGGGACTAGCGGGGGCAAAGAGACCCAGTACTTC,-,TRBD2,TRBV7-2,TRBJ2-5
CASTPLGYNEQFF,TGTGCCAGCACCCCATTAGGGTATAATGAGCAGTTCTTC,few,-,TRBV6-5,TRBJ2-1
CASSRSGSYNEQFF,TGTGCCAGCAGCCGGAGTGGGTCCTACAATGAGCAGTTCTTC,many,-,TRBV7-9,TRBJ2-1
CSASWNGGVEQYF,TGCAGTGCTTCCTGGAATGGGGGGGTCGAGCAGTACTTC,-,TRBD2,TRBV20-1,TRBJ2-7
CASSEVLAGGPYNEQFF,TGTGCCAGCAGTGAAGTACTAGCGGGGGGGCCCTACAATGAGCAGTTCTTC,-,TRBD2,TRBV2,TRBJ2-1
CASSLLQANTEAFF,TGTGCCAGCAGCTTATTACAGGCGAACACTGAAGCTTTCTTT,-,-,TRBV7-9,TRBJ1-1
CASSQEGRNSYEQYF,TGTGCCAGCAGCCAAGAGGGACGAAACTCCTACGAGCAGTACTTC,few,-,TRBV4-2,TRBJ2-7
CASIWDGPGEQYF,TGTGCCAGCATTTGGGACGGGCCTGGGGAGCAGTACTTC,-,-,TRBV7-9,TRBJ2-7